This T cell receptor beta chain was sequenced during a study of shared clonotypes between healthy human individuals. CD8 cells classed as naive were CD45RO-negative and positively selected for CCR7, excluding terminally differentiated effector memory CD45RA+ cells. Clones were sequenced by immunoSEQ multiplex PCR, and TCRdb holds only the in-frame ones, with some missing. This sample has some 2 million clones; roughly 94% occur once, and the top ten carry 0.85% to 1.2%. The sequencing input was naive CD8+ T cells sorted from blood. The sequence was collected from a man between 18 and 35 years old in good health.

The CDR3 is CASSDASGEYNEQFF. Written as DNA, the CDR3 is TGTGCCAGCAGTGACGCATCAGGGGAGTACAATGAGCAGTTCTTC. The chain recombines TRBV2 with TRBJ2-1, with D perhaps TRBD1 (6 bases). This CDR3 comprises 15 residues. CDR1 and CDR2 (germline): SNHLY, FYNNEI. V lost 3 bases and J lost 4, with 13 bases in between. Looking up the rest from reference TRBV2 and TRBJ2-1 gives the full variable domain: EPEVTQTPSHQVTQMGQEVILRCVPISNHLYFYWYRQILGQKVEFLVSFYNNEISEKSEIFDDQFSVERPDGSNFTLKIRSTKLEDSAMYFCASSDASGEYNEQFFGPGTRLTVL.